These 21 T cell receptor beta chains originate from one sample sequenced in a study of cytomegalovirus exposure and HLA in healthy donors (dated by TCRdb to 2017 to 2019). Libraries were prepared through the immunoSEQ multiplex PCR assay. A mixture of 60 forward primers for TCR Vbeta segments and 13 reverse primers for TCR Jbeta segments was used in the multiplex PCR. As stored in TCRdb, this immuneACCESS dataset retains in-frame rearrangements with V and J assigned. A fraction of the clones does not appear; measured against another copy, unresolved V genes explain less than half of the discrepancy, and the remainder lacks a known reason. This sample comprises approximately 120,000 clones, about three quarters of them detected only once. Roughly 1.2% of the sample is taken by the ten largest. Sequenced: PBMCs. These receptors all stem from a female donor in good health and CMV-seronegative.

V is TRBV6-1 and J is TRBJ1-6; 9 bases align to TRBD1. With 4 bases clipped from V and 9 bases from J, the junction kept 10 bases outside the gene matches. Germline V CDR1 and CDR2: MNHNS, SASEGT. This CDR3 contains 16 residues. This chain's CDR3 is CASSAGQGRGGSPLHF. The DNA of the CDR3 is TGTGCCAGCAGTGCGGGACAGGGTAGGGGCGGTTCACCCCTCCACTTT.

V and J are TRBV30 and TRBJ2-1; 13 bases agree with TRBD2. Trimming at V came to 2 bases and at J to 6 bases, leaving 7 bases not matched to a gene. This CDR3 comprises 16 residues. CDR1 and CDR2 from the germline V gene are GTSNPN and SVGIG (reference sequence). Here the CDR3 DNA reads TGTGCCTGGAGTAGGCCGGGACTAGCGGGATTCAATGAGCAGTTCTTC. It encodes CAWSRPGLAGFNEQFF.

There are a few counts of this clone. The chain combines TRBV11-3 with TRBJ1-5; D not certain. The germline V gene encodes CDR1 SGHNT and CDR2 YENEEA. The CDR3 consists of 14 residues. The V and J ends lost 7 bases and 1 base respectively, with 11 bases between them. CDR3 sequence reads: CASKPAQSNQPQHF. The CDR3 DNA follows: TGTGCCAGCAAACCGGCACAGAGCAATCAGCCCCAGCATTTT.

This clone was recorded only once. V gene TRBV2 combines with J gene TRBJ1-2, with 7 bases lining up with TRBD1. Trimming took 6 bases from V and 5 from J; bases not matched to a gene: 3. The CDR3 has 12 residues. CDR1 and CDR2 from the germline V gene are SNHLY and FYNNEI. CDR3 region: CASSLTGYGYTF. The DNA for the CDR3 is TGTGCCAGCAGCCTGACAGGGTATGGCTACACCTTC.

Only one count was recorded for this clone. The chain carries TRBV6-5 and TRBJ1-1, with D maybe TRBD1 (5 bases). Trimming stripped 7 bases from V and 6 bases from J, with 15 bases between. Germline V gene lookup returns CDR1 MNHEY and CDR2 SVGAGI. The CDR3 is made up of 13 amino acids. This chain's CDR3 is CASTPGRASEAFF. The CDR3 DNA reads TGTGCCAGCACCCCCGGCAGGGCCTCTGAAGCTTTCTTT.

The chain links TRBV6-5 to TRBJ2-3, with a possible D match to TRBD2 (6 bases). CDR3 length: 14 amino acids. Looked up from germline, CDR1 is MNHEY and CDR2 is SVGAGI. Trimming took off 6 bases at V and 1 base at J, with 11 bases between the two ends. The DNA for the CDR3 is TGTGCCAGCAGCATAGGCGGGGGCACAGATACGCAGTATTTT. Amino acid sequence: CASSIGGGTDTQYF.

A note on this clone: At one boundary the junction diverges from the germline segment, which might be a read error. The chain links TRBV25-1 to TRBJ2-4, with D possibly matching TRBD1 (5 bases). The CDR3 extends over 16 amino acids. Germline loops: CDR1 MGHDK, CDR2 SYGVNS. In DNA form, the CDR3 reads TGTGCCAGCAGTGAGGGGCAGGGCGAGTTCAAAAACAGTCAGTACTTC. Protein sequence: CASSEGQGEFKNSQYF.

The rearrangement links TRBV5-1 to TRBJ2-6; the D gene is possibly TRBD1 (6 bases). The CDR3 totals 15 residues. V lost 2 bases, J lost 5 bases, and 11 bases lay in between. The germline V gene has CDR1 SGHRS and CDR2 YFSETQ. CDR3 sequence (DNA): TGCGCCAGCAGCTTCCAACAGGGCCGGGCCAACGTCCTGACTTTC. Translating it yields CASSFQQGRANVLTF. The full variable domain, its missing parts supplied by reference TRBV5-1 and TRBJ2-6, is KAGVTQTPRYLIKTRGQQVTLSCSPISGHRSVSWYQQTPGQGLQFLFEYFSETQRNKGNFPGRFSGRQFSNSRSEMNVSTLELGDSALYLCASSFQQGRANVLTFGAGSRLTVL.

The DNA for the CDR3 is TGTGCCAGCAGTCCGGGGGTGCGGAACACTGAAGCTTTCTTT. It is translated as CASSPGVRNTEAFF. The chain combines TRBV13 with TRBJ1-1, with D possibly being TRBD1 (5 bases). The germline gives CDR1 PRHDT, CDR2 FYEKMQ (reference sequence). V was shortened by 6 bases and J by 1 base, with 12 bases between the two germline ends. The CDR3 consists of 14 residues.

The chain couples TRBV2 to TRBJ2-2; 10 nucleotides match TRBD2. The length of the CDR3 is 15 residues. In germline, CDR1 is SNHLY, CDR2 FYNNEI. V shed 4 bases, J shed 5 bases, and the junction held 4 bases outside the gene matches. CDR3 nucleotides: TGTGCCAGCAGTGGAGTACTAGCGGGAACCGGGGAGCTGTTTTTT. Amino acids: CASSGVLAGTGELFF.

The V call is TRBV10-3, the J call TRBJ2-7, with 7 bases identical to TRBD2. The CDR3 totals 12 residues. V lost 4 bases and J lost 7; bases outside the gene matches: 4. Germline CDR1 ENHRY, CDR2 SYGVKD. CDR3 bases: TGTGCCATCAGTGCCGGGAGGCAGGAGCAGTACTTC. This encodes CAISAGRQEQYF.

This chain uses TRBV7-9 with TRBJ1-6; 10 nucleotides line up with TRBD1. The CDR3 runs 19 residues. V shed 3 bases, J shed 10 bases, and the junction held 18 bases outside the gene matches. Germline CDR1 is SEHNR and CDR2 is FQNEAQ (reference sequence). As DNA, the CDR3 is TGTGCCAGCAGCTTTGGATTGGGACAGGGGCGTTTGATGACCTCACCCCTCCACTTT. Protein: CASSFGLGQGRLMTSPLHF.

This clone was counted only a few times. The chain links TRBV5-1 to TRBJ1-5, with 7 bases lining up with TRBD1. V was pared by 2 bases and J by 6 bases, with 11 bases of the junction left unmatched. Looked up from germline, CDR1 is SGHRS and CDR2 is YFSETQ. The CDR3 is made up of 16 amino acids. This CDR3 reads CASSFFQGEGGQPQHF. The CDR3 nucleotides read TGCGCCAGCAGCTTTTTTCAGGGGGAAGGTGGTCAGCCCCAGCATTTT.

This clone has just one count. Because the CDR3's place on the DNA is in doubt, the DNA is left out and the CDR3 is given as listed by TCRdb. The rearrangement links TRBV21-1 to TRBJ2-7; TRBD1 reflects the table's D call only, with no check against the DNA. TRBV21-1 is tagged as a pseudogene. The CDR3 totals 16 residues, both ends included. The CDR3 reads CASSKGVGEGSYEQYF.

The CDR3 coding sequence is TGTGCCAGCAGTCAAAACAGGGGGCCGAGTAGCAATCAGCCCCAGCATTTT. Translation gives CASSQNRGPSSNQPQHF. The rearrangement links TRBV2 to TRBJ1-5; 9 bases agree with TRBD1. The J segment lost 0 bases and the V segment lost 5 bases, leaving 8 bases of the junction unmatched. CDR3 length equals 17 residues. CDR1 is SNHLY, CDR2 FYNNEI, per germline. The whole variable domain, remainder taken from reference TRBV2 and TRBJ1-5, is EPEVTQTPSHQVTQMGQEVILRCVPISNHLYFYWYRQILGQKVEFLVSFYNNEISEKSEIFDDQFSVERPDGSNFTLKIRSTKLEDSAMYFCASSQNRGPSSNQPQHFGDGTRLSIL.

This chain connects TRBV6-1 to TRBJ2-7, with a possible D match to TRBD1 (5 bases). Germline CDR1 is MNHNS and CDR2 is SASEGT. This CDR3 region has 12 residues. The ends were cut back, 6 bases at V and 13 bases at J, with 19 bases in the middle. CDR3 DNA: TGTGCCAGCAGGGACGAACAGGAATTGGGTTACTTC. Its protein is CASRDEQELGYF.

Here the CDR3 reads CASGTGQGRWYNEQFF. The CDR3 region has the DNA TGTGCTAGTGGTACCGGACAGGGACGTTGGTACAATGAGCAGTTCTTC. V usage is TRBV12-5 and J usage is TRBJ2-1, with 8 bases that match TRBD1. Losses at the gene ends were 5 bases for V and 4 bases for J; bases not matched to a gene: 10. CDR3 size: 16 residues. Germline V gene sequence: CDR1 LGHNT, CDR2 FRNRAP.

V is TRBV16 and J is TRBJ1-2; the D gene is possibly TRBD1 (5 bases). The length of the CDR3 is 14 residues. In germline, CDR1 is KGHSY, CDR2 FQNENV. V was cut by 4 bases and J by 4 bases, with 13 bases left in between. CDR3 nucleotide sequence: TGTGCCAGCAGCCCGGCCCGGACATCCTATGGCTACACCTTC. This gives the protein CASSPARTSYGYTF. Looking up the rest from reference TRBV16 and TRBJ1-2 gives the full variable domain: GEEVAQTPKHLVRGEGQKAKLYCAPIKGHSYVFWYQQVLKNEFKFLISFQNENVFDETGMPKERFSAKCLPNSPCSLEIQATKLEDSAVYFCASSPARTSYGYTFGSGTRLTVV.

V usage is TRBV9 and J usage is TRBJ2-2; D is possibly TRBD2 (5 bases). The CDR3 spans 16 residues. CDR1 is SGDLS, CDR2 YYNGEE, per germline. V was cut by 0 bases and J by 4 bases, with 13 bases left in between. In DNA, the CDR3 is TGTGCCAGCAGCGTAGCTCAGGACGGACTCACCGGGGAGCTGTTTTTT. The encoded protein is CASSVAQDGLTGELFF.

The J gene is TRBJ1-2, the V gene TRBV6-1; the D is unclear. Trimming removed 2 bases from V and 3 bases from J, with 7 bases in between. The germline V gene encodes CDR1 MNHNS and CDR2 SASEGT. There are 13 residues in the CDR3. CDR3 protein: CASSETAYYGYTF. For the CDR3, the DNA is TGTGCCAGCAGTGAAACTGCGTACTATGGCTACACCTTC.

The chain couples TRBV11-1 to TRBJ2-1; maybe TRBD2 (6 bases). The germline V gene has CDR1 SGHAT and CDR2 FQDESV (reference sequence). Trimming took off 0 bases at V and 4 bases at J, with 7 bases between the two ends. This CDR3 has 14 residues. The CDR3 protein is CASSLAGGYNEQFF. For the CDR3, the DNA is TGTGCCAGCAGCTTAGCTGGGGGGTACAATGAGCAGTTCTTC.